A selection of T cell receptor beta chains follows, all from one sample in a study of beta chain features in type 1 diabetes. The assay was immunoSEQ multiplex PCR, and TCRdb's table has in-frame clones only and misses some. The sample records about 130,000 clones, about 10% being singletons. The sequenced material came from central memory CD4+ T cells from blood. The receptors here all came from a man aged 25-45 years with type 1 diabetes. Each CDR3 is given with its conserved first and last residue. The D gene is left open where the match is weak. Clone size is given for some rows only: seen once, a few or many times, or a class if the clone is expanded.

TRBV7-3	few	TRBJ2-3	TRBD2	TGTGCCAGCAGAACCGGGACTAGCGGAATATCTACGCAGTATTTT	CASRTGTSGISTQYF
TRBV7-2	few	TRBJ2-2	TRBD2	TGTGCCAGCAGCCCCCAGCGGGGGACCGGGGAGCTGTTTTTT	CASSPQRGTGELFF
TRBV7-8	-	TRBJ2-7	TRBD2	TGTGCCAGCAGCTCGTTTCATTACGGGACACCGGGGGGGAGTTACGAGCAGTACTTC	CASSSFHYGTPGGSYEQYF
TRBV2	-	TRBJ2-3	-	TGTGCCAGCAGTGAAAGGCCAGGCGTTCCTGGTGATTTT	CASSERPGVPGDF
TRBV18	-	TRBJ2-1	-	TGTGCCAGCTCACGGGAGATATCCTACAATGAGCAGTTCTTC	CASSREISYNEQFF
TRBV14	many	TRBJ2-3	-	TGTGCCAGCAGTGTCGGGGGAGTACGGTATACGCAGTATTTT	CASSVGGVRYTQYF
TRBV5-1	few	TRBJ2-1	TRBD1	TGCGCCAGCAGCCAACAGGGACAGGACATCAGTGAGCAGTTCTTC	CASSQQGQDISEQFF
TRBV2	-	TRBJ1-6	-	TGTGCCAGCAGTACAGGCTTAACCCTCCACTTT	CASSTGLTLHF
TRBV7-3	-	TRBJ1-2	TRBD1	TGTGCCAGCAGCTTAACGGGGACAGGGGAAGCTGGCTACACCTTC	CASSLTGTGEAGYTF
TRBV11-2	many	TRBJ2-7	-	TGTGCCAGCAGCCCCCAGGCCCCCATCGACGAGCAGTACTTC	CASSPQAPIDEQYF
TRBV30	-	TRBJ2-1	TRBD1	TGTGCCTGGATGCCGTGGGACAGGGCGGACAATGAGCAGTTCTTC	CAWMPWDRADNEQFF
TRBV11-2	few	TRBJ2-3	TRBD1	TGTGCCAGCAGCACCCTGGGCGACAGGGGGCTTGCTAGCACAGATACGCAGTATTTT	CASSTLGDRGLASTDTQYF
TRBV2	-	TRBJ1-3	-	TGTGCCAGCAGTCGAACAGGAAACACCATATATTTT	CASSRTGNTIYF
TRBV5-6	-	TRBJ1-2	TRBD1	TGTGCCAGCATACAGACAGGGTTAAACTATGGCTACACCTTC	CASIQTGLNYGYTF
TRBV4-1	few	TRBJ2-7	-	TGCGCCAGCAGCCAAGATCTCGCGCGGGGGCTCACCTACGAGCAGTACTTC	CASSQDLARGLTYEQYF
TRBV2	-	TRBJ1-5	-	TGTGCCAGCAGAGATGACATAGATCAGCCCCAGCATTTT	CASRDDIDQPQHF
TRBV9	few	TRBJ1-1	-	TGTGCCAGCAGCGTCGGGATCTCTAAACGGACTGAAGCTTTCTTT	CASSVGISKRTEAFF
TRBV5-4	-	TRBJ2-1	TRBD2	TGTGCCAGCAGCCCGGGACTAGCGGAGATTACTACCTCGGAGGGGTTCTTC	CASSPGLAEITTSEGFF